The clone carrying this TCR beta chain was counted a single time. Its antigen is not identified. This sample was taken from a study of cytomegalovirus exposure and HLA in healthy donors. Study summary: A prior analysis found 117 million unique TCR beta sequences from around 200 million T cells.

Study conclusions and caveats: Later on, an analysis tied 15,000 to 20,000 TCR beta sequences to HLA alleles at 0.05 false discovery rate. The authors reported that TCR beta sequences could predict HLA-A and HLA-B alleles. These predictions were accurate for most subjects in the first cohort.

Researchers ran the PCR with 60 Vbeta and 13 Jbeta primers. The data were produced by immunoSEQ multiplex PCR, yet TCRdb's version contains in-frame clones alone and is incomplete. Seen here are 90,000 to 140,000 clones, around 80% observed once, and the top ten hold 7% to 10%. The CDR3 covers 15 residues. This clonotype was sampled from a man aged 40-49 years in good health and CMV-seropositive. Sequencing was performed on PBMCs. V gene TRBV21-1 combines with J gene TRBJ1-1; the DNA was not compared with TRBD1, the D call given in the table. TRBV21-1 is labeled a pseudogene. CDR3 region: CASSSRDRENTEAFF. The DNA for the CDR3 is TGTGCCAGCAGCTCACGGGACAGAGAGAACACTGAAGCTTTCTTT.